The T cell receptor (beta chain) under discussion was sequenced for a study of OX40 agonist ivuxolimab in advanced cancers. About the study: The study enrolled dose-escalation patients with hepatocellular carcinoma, melanoma, renal cell or head and neck cancer.

There are a few counts of this clone. Its antigen is unknown. The germline V and J ends were trimmed by 0 bases and 3 bases, with 6 bases remaining between them. Germline V CDR1 and CDR2: ENHRY, SYGVKD. This CDR3 spans 14 amino acids. The study, taken as a whole, reports: Clonal expansion in partial responders at 0.1-3.0 mg/kg ranked among the lowest. Certain nonresponders additionally had low normalized T-cell clonal expansion.

Clones were read by immunoSEQ multiplex PCR, and TCRdb kept only the in-frame ones, dropping some. The table lists 70,000 to 85,000 clones, around 90% of them singletons, with 4.8% in the top ten. This chain connects TRBV10-3 to TRBJ1-5; unclear D gene. This sample comprised CD4+ or CD8+ T cells sorted from blood, obtained in a trial of the OX40 agonist ivuxolimab. This sequence was found in an adult with an advanced solid tumor such as melanoma, head and neck, liver or kidney cancer. DNA for the CDR3: TGTGCCATCAGTGAGTCAGGAGACAATCAGCCCCAGCATTTT. Protein product: CAISESGDNQPQHF.